A single sample is the source of the 19 T cell receptor beta chains below, sequenced in a study of blood T cell repertoires in COVID-19. Sequencing used immunoSEQ multiplex PCR; TCRdb keeps in-frame clones, though not all of them. The data contain fewer than 350,000 clones, about 91% of them singletons. Sequencing used peripheral blood. These receptors all stem from a man in his thirties or forties with COVID-19, enrolled during active disease.

The genes are TRBV7-7 and TRBJ2-3; TRBD1 might be the D (6 bases). The CDR3 loop spans 14 amino acids. Germline V lookup: CDR1 SSHAT, CDR2 FNYEAQ (reference sequence). The V end lost 1 base, the J end lost 3 bases, and 8 bases lay between the germline ends. CDR3 sequence: CASSLGGRTDTQYF. The CDR3, as DNA: TGTGCCAGCAGCTTAGGGGGGCGGACAGATACGCAGTATTTT.

The chain links TRBV28 to TRBJ2-1; 7 nucleotides match TRBD2. Germline trimming cut 4 bases from V and 10 bases from J; bases unmatched to any gene: 16. This CDR3 is 16 amino acids long. Germline V gives CDR1 MDHEN, CDR2 SYDVKM. CDR3 loop: CASSSVKRDGKEEQFF. The CDR3 DNA reads as TGTGCCAGCAGTTCTGTTAAGCGGGACGGGAAGGAGGAGCAGTTCTTC. The full variable domain, in which reference TRBV28 and TRBJ2-1 provide the parts outside the CDR3, is DVKVTQSSRYLVKRTGEKVFLECVQDMDHENMFWYRQDPGLGLRLIYFSYDVKMKEKGDIPEGYSVSREKKERFSLILESASTNQTSMYLCASSSVKRDGKEEQFFGPGTRLTVL.

This chain connects TRBV2 to TRBJ1-6; 8 bases agree with TRBD1. Germline V gene data show CDR1 as SNHLY and CDR2 as FYNNEI. The junction had 11 bases not matched to a gene; V was cut back by 1 base and J by 9 bases. The CDR3 contains 17 residues. CDR3 residues: CASSEDPGGQVISPLHF. The CDR3, as DNA: TGTGCCAGCAGTGAAGATCCGGGGGGACAGGTGATTTCACCCCTCCACTTT.

The chain recombines TRBV11-3 with TRBJ2-2; a possible D gene is TRBD1 (6 bases). This CDR3 region has 16 residues. Germline V gene lookup returns CDR1 SGHNT and CDR2 YENEEA. Trimming removed 4 bases from V and 3 bases from J, with 15 bases in between. The CDR3 sequence is CASSSGVPLHTGELFF. The CDR3 nucleotides read TGTGCCAGCAGCTCAGGGGTTCCTTTGCACACCGGGGAGCTGTTTTTT.

The chain combines TRBV28 with TRBJ2-6; TRBD1 agrees at 7 bases. Trimming cost V 5 bases and J 4 bases; bases outside gene matches: 5. Germline loops: CDR1 MDHEN, CDR2 SYDVKM. The CDR3 consists of 15 residues. The CDR3 reads CASSPTGTGANVLTF. The CDR3 DNA sequence: TGTGCCAGCAGTCCGACAGGGACCGGGGCCAACGTCCTGACTTTC. Variable domain in full (rest from reference TRBV28 and TRBJ2-6): DVKVTQSSRYLVKRTGEKVFLECVQDMDHENMFWYRQDPGLGLRLIYFSYDVKMKEKGDIPEGYSVSREKKERFSLILESASTNQTSMYLCASSPTGTGANVLTFGAGSRLTVL.

The chain has TRBV10-3 and TRBJ2-7; 11 bases line up with TRBD1. CDR1 is ENHRY, CDR2 SYGVKD, per germline. The V gene end was trimmed by 11 bases and the J gene end by 9 bases; junction bases not matched to a gene: 15. The CDR3 is 14 amino acids. The CDR3 DNA reads as TGTGCCCATTCTCAGGGGGACAGGGGGTTAAGGCAGTACTTC. Translation: CAHSQGDRGLRQYF.

V is TRBV4-2 and J is TRBJ2-7; 12 bases are a match to TRBD2. The CDR3 extends over 16 amino acids. From germline, CDR1 is LGHNA and CDR2 YNFKEQ. Trimming removed 1 base from V and 4 bases from J; junction bases left unmatched: 5. The CDR3 sequence is CASSQGLAGAEYEQYF. The CDR3 DNA reads TGTGCCAGCAGCCAAGGACTAGCGGGGGCTGAGTACGAGCAGTACTTC.

V usage is TRBV28 and J usage is TRBJ1-1, with 8 bases identical to TRBD1. Germline V gives CDR1 MDHEN, CDR2 SYDVKM. V was clipped by 5 bases and J by 6 bases; unmatched bases: 8. The CDR3 totals 14 residues. DNA for the CDR3: TGTGCCAGCAGTACCCGACAGGGGACTTCTGAAGCTTTCTTT. Residues: CASSTRQGTSEAFF.

This rearrangement joins TRBV19 to TRBJ2-6; weak D call: TRBD2 (5 bases). The V and J ends lost 4 bases and 4 bases respectively, with 5 bases between them. CDR1 LNHDA and CDR2 SQIVND come from the germline V gene (reference sequence). This CDR3 has 13 amino acids. The CDR3 loop is CASSTGGANVLTF. In nucleotides, the CDR3 is TGTGCCAGTAGTACGGGGGGGGCCAACGTCCTGACTTTC.

This chain links TRBV29-1 with TRBJ2-7; 8 bases line up with TRBD1. With 6 bases clipped from V and 2 bases from J, the junction kept 3 bases outside the gene matches. Germline-derived CDR1 and CDR2 are SQVTM and ANQGSEA. The CDR3 consists of 12 residues. The CDR3 loop reads CSVRTGTYEQYF. CDR3 coding DNA: TGCAGCGTCCGGACAGGGACCTACGAGCAGTACTTC.

V usage is TRBV10-2 and J usage is TRBJ2-5, with unresolved D. V lost 5 bases and J lost 3, with 7 bases in between. CDR3 length equals 12 residues. The germline V gene encodes CDR1 WSHSY and CDR2 SAAADI. The CDR3 loop is CASSINKETQYF. The CDR3 DNA reads as TGCGCCAGCAGTATAAATAAAGAGACCCAGTACTTC.

The CDR3 sequence: CASSYSTRSDTQYF. Here the CDR3 DNA reads TGTGCCAGCAGTTACTCTACTAGATCAGATACGCAGTATTTT. The chain links TRBV6-5 to TRBJ2-3; D possibly corresponds to TRBD2 (5 bases). This CDR3 spans 14 amino acids. Germline values: CDR1 MNHEY, CDR2 SVGAGI. The V and J ends lost 0 bases and 4 bases respectively, with 8 bases between them.

The chain employs TRBV27 and TRBJ1-2, with 11 bases identical to TRBD1. This CDR3 has 15 residues. Germline V gene data show CDR1 as MNHEY and CDR2 as SMNVEV (reference sequence). Trimming cost V 5 bases and J 3 bases; bases outside gene matches: 5. The CDR3 loop reads CASSVGTGGYYGYTF. The CDR3 coding sequence is TGTGCCAGCAGTGTCGGGACAGGGGGATACTATGGCTACACCTTC.

V usage is TRBV4-1 and J usage is TRBJ2-3, with 13 positions matching TRBD2. Germline CDR1 is MGHRA and CDR2 is YSYEKL. Unmatched junction bases numbered 12, after V lost 0 bases and J lost 0 bases. The length of the CDR3 is 21 residues. Here the CDR3 reads CASSQDPLGTSGDLSTDTQYF. Written as DNA, the CDR3 is TGCGCCAGCAGCCAAGACCCTCTCGGGACTAGCGGGGACCTCAGCACAGATACGCAGTATTTT.

This chain connects TRBV4-2 to TRBJ2-6; D might be TRBD2 (5 bases). CDR3 size: 16 residues. With 3 bases removed from V and 2 bases from J, the gap between germline ends came to 11 bases. Germline V CDR1 and CDR2: LGHNA, YNFKEQ. The CDR3 DNA reads as TGTGCCAGCAGCCAGAGGGATGGGGCTGGGGCCAACGTCCTGACTTTC. It specifies CASSQRDGAGANVLTF.

The sample holds one count of this clone. The rearrangement links TRBV19 to TRBJ2-1; TRBD1 agrees at 7 bases. The V gene end was trimmed by 3 bases and the J gene end by 4 bases; junction bases not matched to a gene: 12. The germline CDR1 and CDR2 sequences are LNHDA and SQIVND (reference sequence). The CDR3 contains 17 residues. CDR3 protein: CASSIRGQGGGYNEQFF. The CDR3 bases are TGTGCCAGTAGTATTAGGGGGCAAGGGGGTGGTTACAATGAGCAGTTCTTC.

This chain connects TRBV9 to TRBJ2-7; the D gene is possibly TRBD1 (6 bases). This CDR3 has 14 amino acids. The V end lost 4 bases, the J end lost 4 bases, and 15 bases lay between the germline ends. Germline V gene data show CDR1 as SGDLS and CDR2 as YYNGEE. CDR3 nucleotides: TGTGCCAGCAGCCCCAGGGGTCGGGGATACGAGCAGTACTTC. Translated: CASSPRGRGYEQYF.

This chain joins TRBV7-2 and TRBJ2-7; TRBD1 matches 12 bases. Germline V CDR1 and CDR2: SGHTA, FQGNSA. CDR3 length equals 15 residues. Trimming at V came to 1 base and at J to 5 bases, leaving 3 bases not matched to a gene. The CDR3 nucleotides are TGTGCCAGCAGCTTAGGCGGGACAGGGGGCGACGAGCAGTACTTC. This encodes CASSLGGTGGDEQYF.

The chain has TRBV7-6 and TRBJ1-1, with TRBD1 matching 10 bases. This CDR3 has 15 residues. Germline CDR1 is SGHVS and CDR2 is FNYEAQ. V lost 5 bases and J lost 0; bases outside the gene matches: 3. DNA for the CDR3: TGTGCCAGCAGCACGGGACAGGGGCTGAACACTGAAGCTTTCTTT. Its translation is CASSTGQGLNTEAFF.